A selection of T cell receptor beta chains follows, all from one sample in a study of identical twins. One entry per CDR3 protein, called by TCRdb with MiXCR from the 5' RACE reads. Of 690,000 or so distinct CDR3 sequences listed, 8% to 9% are singletons. The sample was also linked to a second study, of yellow fever vaccine responses in identical twins.

Sequenced input: PBMCs. The source is a woman in her late teens or twenties in good health. Each CDR3 is given with its conserved first and last residue. D genes are given only for firm matches. Clone size appears in some rows only: once, few, many, or a class for an expanded clone.

v_call: TRBV28
clone_size: few
j_call: TRBJ2-5
d_call: TRBD2
cdr3_nt: TGTGCCAGCAGTACAAATAGCGGGGGGGTACAAGAGACCCAGTACTTC
cdr3_aa: CASSTNSGGVQETQYF

v_call: TRBV4-2
clone_size: many
j_call: TRBJ2-2
d_call: TRBD1
cdr3_nt: TGTGCCAGCAGCCATCACCACGCCGGGGACAGTCTATTCTTGAACACCGGGGAGCTGTTTTTT
cdr3_aa: CASSHHHAGDSLFLNTGELFF

v_call: TRBV11-2
clone_size: .
j_call: TRBJ2-3
d_call: .
cdr3_nt: TGTGCCAGCAGCTTAGTTGGATACTCCCTAGATCACACAGATACGCAGTATTTT
cdr3_aa: CASSLVGYSLDHTDTQYF

v_call: TRBV5-1
clone_size: few
j_call: TRBJ2-1
d_call: TRBD2
cdr3_nt: TGCGCCAGCAGCCCCGGGACTAGCAAAGGTGATGAGCAGTTCTTC
cdr3_aa: CASSPGTSKGDEQFF

v_call: TRBV27
clone_size: few
j_call: TRBJ2-7
d_call: TRBD1
cdr3_nt: TGTGCCAGCAGTTTCGGACAGGCCTCCTACGAGCAGTACTTC
cdr3_aa: CASSFGQASYEQYF

v_call: TRBV24-1
clone_size: few
j_call: TRBJ2-3
d_call: .
cdr3_nt: TGTGCCACCAGTGATACTTCGGCATTTGGGACCGATACGCAGTATTTT
cdr3_aa: CATSDTSAFGTDTQYF

v_call: TRBV19
clone_size: .
j_call: TRBJ2-5
d_call: TRBD1
cdr3_nt: TGTGCCAGTAGTATAGTGACAGGGGCCTCACAAGAGACCCAGTACTTC
cdr3_aa: CASSIVTGASQETQYF

v_call: TRBV10-1
clone_size: many
j_call: TRBJ1-5
d_call: TRBD1
cdr3_nt: TGCGCCAACCCCGCCGACAGGGGAGGAAGCAATCAGCCCCAGCATTTT
cdr3_aa: CANPADRGGSNQPQHF

v_call: TRBV7-9
clone_size: .
j_call: TRBJ2-3
d_call: TRBD2
cdr3_nt: TGTGCCAGCAGTAAATCAGCGGGAGCCGATACGCAGTATTTT
cdr3_aa: CASSKSAGADTQYF

v_call: TRBV7-2
clone_size: few
j_call: TRBJ2-3
d_call: TRBD2
cdr3_nt: TGTGCCAGCAGCTGGGTACTAGCGGGGGTGGCAGATACGCAGTATTTT
cdr3_aa: CASSWVLAGVADTQYF

v_call: TRBV10-3
clone_size: few
j_call: TRBJ1-1
d_call: .
cdr3_nt: TGTGCCATCAGTGAAAGTTTAACTCGCGCGGGGAACACTGAAGCTTTCTTT
cdr3_aa: CAISESLTRAGNTEAFF

v_call: TRBV5-1
clone_size: few
j_call: TRBJ2-3
d_call: .
cdr3_nt: TGCGCCAGCAGCTTTGACGGTCCGTCCACAGATACGCAGTATTTT
cdr3_aa: CASSFDGPSTDTQYF

v_call: TRBV27
clone_size: few
j_call: TRBJ2-1
d_call: TRBD2
cdr3_nt: TGTGCCAGCACCTCCCTAGCGGGAGGGCCGTACAATGAGCAGTTCTTC
cdr3_aa: CASTSLAGGPYNEQFF

v_call: TRBV28
clone_size: few
j_call: TRBJ2-1
d_call: .
cdr3_nt: TGTGCCAGCAGTTATAGCCTAGGCGGTTTTCGGTTCTTC
cdr3_aa: CASSYSLGGFRFF

v_call: TRBV5-1
clone_size: .
j_call: TRBJ1-1
d_call: .
cdr3_nt: TGCGCCAGCAGCTTGGCCCCGGTGGGGGGCACTGAAGCTTTCTTT
cdr3_aa: CASSLAPVGGTEAFF

v_call: TRBV7-2
clone_size: .
j_call: TRBJ1-5
d_call: .
cdr3_nt: TGTGCCAGCAGCTTATTTGGCAATCAGCCCCAGCATTTT
cdr3_aa: CASSLFGNQPQHF

v_call: TRBV28
clone_size: .
j_call: TRBJ2-3
d_call: TRBD1
cdr3_nt: TGTGCCAGCAGTTTCGACAGGGTTACAGATACGCAGTATTTT
cdr3_aa: CASSFDRVTDTQYF

v_call: TRBV6-5
clone_size: few
j_call: TRBJ2-7
d_call: TRBD2
cdr3_nt: TGTGCCAGCAGTTACTTTGCGGGAGGGCCGGGGGAGCAGTACTTC
cdr3_aa: CASSYFAGGPGEQYF

v_call: TRBV11-3
clone_size: few
j_call: TRBJ2-5
d_call: TRBD2
cdr3_nt: TGTGCCAGCAGCTTGGATTCCGGGACTAGGCGGACCCAGTACTTC
cdr3_aa: CASSLDSGTRRTQYF

v_call: TRBV7-9
clone_size: few
j_call: TRBJ2-5
d_call: .
cdr3_nt: TGTGCCAGCAGCTTAGGCGGCGTACTACAAGAGACCCAGTACTTC
cdr3_aa: CASSLGGVLQETQYF